Each of the 25 T cell receptor beta chains below was sequenced from the same sample in a study of regulatory T cells in long-lasting Graves disease. TCR beta libraries were built with iRepertoire HTBI primers and Arm-PCR of CDR3 regions. Each CDR3 protein is one row after TCRdb ran MiXCR on the multiplex PCR reads. The profile shows about 400,000 distinct CDR3 sequences, over 12% of them singletons. This sample's time point: newly diagnosed GD, antithyroid drugs for less than 3 months. Following extraction of RNA from PBMCs, that RNA was used to make the TCR library. These same data were also listed under a study on T cells in Graves' hyperthyroidism and ophthalmopathy.

The source was peripheral blood mononuclear cells (PBMCs), collected at new diagnosis, from a patient treated with antithyroid drugs. These receptors all stem from a woman between 40 and 50 years old with Graves disease.

Only a few counts were recorded for this clonotype. This chain uses TRBV18 with TRBJ2-1; 9 bases agree with TRBD2. The CDR3 runs 15 residues. After removal of 3 bases from V and 3 bases from J, the junction contained 3 bases not matched to a gene. Looked up from germline, CDR1 is KGHSH and CDR2 is LQKENI. The CDR3 here is CASSPMTSGYNEQFF. As DNA, the CDR3 is TGTGCCAGCTCACCGATGACTAGCGGCTACAATGAGCAGTTCTTC. The entire variable domain, with the rest obtained from reference TRBV18 and TRBJ2-1, is as follows: NAGVMQNPRHLVRRRGQEARLRCSPMKGHSHVYWYRQLPEEGLKFMVYLQKENIIDESGMPKERFSAEFPKEGPSILRIQQVVRGDSAAYFCASSPMTSGYNEQFFGPGTRLTVL.

The chain joins TRBV7-2 to TRBJ2-2; possibly TRBD2 for D (5 bases). From germline, CDR1 is SGHTA and CDR2 FQGNSA. This CDR3 is 15 amino acids long. V shed 4 bases and J shed 1 base, with 10 bases lying between them. CDR3 loop: CASSSRTRNTGELFF. CDR3 DNA: TGTGCCAGCAGCTCACGGACTCGGAACACCGGGGAGCTGTTTTTT.

This clonotype was observed at least ten times. The chain uses TRBV11-1 and TRBJ2-5, with D tentatively TRBD2 (5 bases). V was clipped by 2 bases and J by 5 bases, with 18 bases between them. This CDR3 has 16 amino acids. Germline values: CDR1 SGHAT, CDR2 FQDESV (reference sequence). The CDR3 nucleotides read TGTGCCAGCAGCTTATTCGGTAGCGCCTCCGGGGAGACCCAGTACTTC. Translating it yields CASSLFGSASGETQYF.

This clonotype has a count of ten or more. The V call is TRBV28, the J call TRBJ2-1; 12 nucleotides agree with TRBD2. Germline CDR1 and CDR2: MDHEN and SYDVKM. The CDR3 sequence is 15 residues long. The V and J ends lost 2 bases and 6 bases, in that order; junction bases with no gene match: 2. CDR3 DNA: TGTGCCAGCAGTTTACCGGGACTAGCGGGCAATGAGCAGTTCTTC. Amino acids: CASSLPGLAGNEQFF.

The J gene is TRBJ1-4, the V gene TRBV5-1; 9 nucleotides line up with TRBD1. CDR3 length: 19 amino acids. Per germline, CDR1 SGHRS and CDR2 YFSETQ. V shed 3 bases, J shed 8 bases, and the junction held 20 bases outside the gene matches. CDR3 in DNA: TGCGCCAGCAGCTCTAATTTGCTTTTGGGCACAGGGGGCGAAGAAAAACTGTTTTTT. It is translated as CASSSNLLLGTGGEEKLFF.

In this sample, this clonotype turned up many times. This sequence joins TRBV14 and TRBJ2-4; the D gene is possibly TRBD1 (5 bases). Germline lookup yields CDR1 SGHDN and CDR2 FVKESK. V dropped 4 bases and J dropped 5 bases, with 15 bases sitting between them. The CDR3 runs to 15 residues. The CDR3 sequence is CASSRLGQGQNIQYF. The CDR3 coding sequence is TGTGCCAGCAGCCGCCTTGGGCAGGGCCAAAACATTCAGTACTTC. Full variable domain (missing parts from reference TRBV14 and TRBJ2-4): EAGVTQFPSHSVIEKGQTVTLRCDPISGHDNLYWYRRVMGKEIKFLLHFVKESKQDESGMPNNRFLAERTGGTYSTLKVQPAELEDSGVYFCASSRLGQGQNIQYFGAGTRLSVL.

In this sample, this clonotype turned up many times. The chain uses TRBV5-4 and TRBJ2-7; 8 bases match TRBD2. The CDR3 length is 14 residues. Germline trimming cut 2 bases from V and 4 bases from J; bases unmatched to any gene: 5. In germline, CDR1 is SGHNT, CDR2 YYREEE (reference sequence). CDR3 nucleotides: TGTGCCAGCAGCTTTAGCGGGATGGGGTACGAGCAGTACTTC. It specifies CASSFSGMGYEQYF.

The chain uses TRBV3-1 and TRBJ2-1; no clear D gene. Trimming stripped 0 bases from V and 11 bases from J, with 8 bases between. The germline gives CDR1 LGHDT, CDR2 YNNKEL (reference sequence). The CDR3 totals 12 residues. CDR3 region: CASSQDVSKQFF. As DNA, the CDR3 is TGTGCCAGCAGCCAAGATGTGTCTAAGCAGTTCTTC.

The rearrangement uses TRBV3-1 and TRBJ2-1, with 10 bases aligning to TRBD2. The CDR3 contains 17 residues. The V segment lost 11 bases and the J segment 5 bases; nucleotides outside the gene matches: 18. Germline V gene sequence: CDR1 LGHDT, CDR2 YNNKEL (reference sequence). CDR3 sequence reads: CAVSPRDHTSGDNEQFF. CDR3 nucleotides: TGTGCCGTCAGCCCCCGGGACCACACTAGCGGGGACAATGAGCAGTTCTTC.

Concerning this clonotype: The conserved closing phenylalanine or tryptophan is absent in this CDR3, likely reflecting a read error. CDR3 region: CASSLENGRQPQHL. DNA for the CDR3: TGTGCCAGCAGTTTGGAAAACGGCCGTCAGCCCCAGCATTTG. The chain uses TRBV27 and TRBJ1-5; D call uncertain. Trimming stripped 3 bases from V and 6 bases from J, with 12 bases between. This CDR3 spans 14 amino acids. Germline CDR1 is MNHEY and CDR2 is SMNVEV (reference sequence).

On this clonotype itself: This may be a read error: a much more frequent sequence differs by one nucleotide. This chain links TRBV6-2 or TRBV6-3 with TRBJ2-1; TRBD2 matches 9 bases. This CDR3 is 19 amino acids long. Germline trimming cut 0 bases from V and 9 bases from J; bases unmatched to any gene: 18. Germline V gene lookup returns CDR1 MNHEY and CDR2 SVGEGT. CDR3 nucleotides: TGTGCCAGCAGTTACTCGGAACTAGCGGGCATGGGAGGGAGGTTTGAGCAGTTCTTC. It translates to CASSYSELAGMGGRFEQFF.

This clonotype was observed many times. The rearrangement joins TRBV12-3 or TRBV12-4 to TRBJ2-2; 12 positions match TRBD2. J lost 4 bases, V lost 5 bases, and 8 bases had no gene match. This CDR3 is 17 amino acids long. Here the CDR3 reads CASSTKTSGSITGELFF. The CDR3, as DNA: TGTGCCAGCAGTACAAAGACTAGCGGGAGTATCACCGGGGAGCTGTTTTTT.

This clonotype was counted a few times. The chain joins TRBV24-1 to TRBJ1-4; D may be TRBD1 (6 bases). This CDR3 region has 18 residues. V lost 0 bases to trimming and J lost 11 bases, with 24 bases between them. Germline-derived CDR1 and CDR2 are KGHDR and SFDVKD. CDR3 bases: TGTGCCACCAGTGATTTGGGGACAAGGAGTGGGCCAAAGTGGAAACTGTTTTTT. Translated: CATSDLGTRSGPKWKLFF.

This chain links TRBV5-1 with TRBJ2-1, with D perhaps matching TRBD2 (6 bases). Deletions cut 0 bases from V and 6 bases from J, with 16 bases between. The germline CDR1 and CDR2 sequences are SGHRS and YFSETQ. CDR3 size: 16 residues. The chain's CDR3 is CASSLGGWAGSNEQFF. The CDR3 DNA reads as TGCGCCAGCAGCTTGGGAGGTTGGGCGGGATCCAATGAGCAGTTCTTC.

This clonotype was seen at least ten times. CDR3 bases: TGTGCCACCAGCCACTGGTCCCCGGTTAGGAGCTCCTACAATGAGCAGTTCTTC. Encoded protein: CATSHWSPVRSSYNEQFF. V and J are TRBV15 and TRBJ2-1; D gene unclear. Germline V CDR1 and CDR2: LNHNV, YYDKDF (reference sequence). The CDR3 is 18 residues long. The ends were cut back, 5 bases at V and 0 bases at J, with 20 bases in the middle.

The table lists this clonotype with a few counts. The chain recombines TRBV18 with TRBJ2-7, with 13 bases aligning to TRBD2. The CDR3 spans 17 residues. The junction had 9 bases not matched to a gene; V was cut back by 5 bases and J by 2 bases. The germline CDR1 and CDR2 sequences are KGHSH and LQKENI. The DNA for the CDR3 is TGTGCCAGCTCAGCCGGGACTAGCGGGATTATGCCCTACGAGCAGTACTTC. Its translation is CASSAGTSGIMPYEQYF.

This clonotype was detected a few times. The V and J genes are TRBV28 and TRBJ2-2; TRBD1 matches at 7 bases. The CDR3 is 16 amino acids. Losses at the gene ends were 6 bases for V and 0 bases for J; bases not matched to a gene: 7. Germline V gene sequence: CDR1 MDHEN, CDR2 SYDVKM. The CDR3 loop reads CASRSTGTSNTGELFF. In DNA form, the CDR3 reads TGTGCCAGCAGATCGACAGGGACGTCGAACACCGGGGAGCTGTTTTTT.

At least ten counts were recorded for this clonotype. This chain uses TRBV5-6 with TRBJ2-1; 7 positions agree with TRBD2. This CDR3 is 14 amino acids long. Looked up from germline, CDR1 is SGHDT and CDR2 is YYEEEE. V dropped 5 bases and J dropped 4; count of bases not matched to a gene: 6. The CDR3 region has the DNA TGTGCCAGCAGGCTGGCGGGGGATTACAATGAGCAGTTCTTC. Encoded protein: CASRLAGDYNEQFF.

This clonotype was seen a few times. The chain combines TRBV4-1 with TRBJ1-5, with D possibly being TRBD1 (5 bases). The V end was cut by 0 bases, the J end by 3 bases, with 12 bases between. CDR3 size: 16 residues. Germline loops: CDR1 MGHRA, CDR2 YSYEKL. CDR3 DNA: TGCGCCAGCAGCCAAGATGGGCAGGGTTACAATCAGCCCCAGCATTTT. Amino acids: CASSQDGQGYNQPQHF.

This clonotype was seen a few times. The chain uses TRBV12-3 or TRBV12-4 and TRBJ1-1, with a weak D call TRBD1 (6 bases). V was trimmed by 6 bases and J by 8 bases, leaving 19 bases between them. This CDR3 comprises 14 residues. The CDR3 DNA reads TGTGCCAGCAGCCTAAGGGAACAGGGCTTCGAAGCTTTCTTT. Protein: CASSLREQGFEAFF.

The chain joins TRBV6-1 to TRBJ2-5; TRBD1 agrees at 7 bases. CDR1 MNHNS and CDR2 SASEGT come from the germline V gene. V trimming: 1 base; J trimming: 5 bases; junction bases outside the gene matches: 10. CDR3 size: 16 residues. In DNA form, the CDR3 reads TGTGCCAGCAGTGAAGACCAGGGGCTAGGGGGCGAGACCCAGTACTTC. It translates to CASSEDQGLGGETQYF.

In this sample, this clonotype turned up many times. The CDR3 coding sequence is TGTGCCAGCAGTGGCTTAGCGGGAGGTCAGGACGAGCAGTACTTC. This encodes CASSGLAGGQDEQYF. The chain has TRBV2 and TRBJ2-7, with 10 bases that match TRBD2. The V gene's germline CDR1 is SNHLY and CDR2 FYNNEI. The trim removed 4 bases at V and 5 bases at J, leaving 8 bases unmatched. This CDR3 contains 15 residues.

This clonotype was observed a few times. The chain joins TRBV28 to TRBJ2-1; 13 nucleotides match TRBD2. This CDR3 is 14 amino acids long. Germline V gives CDR1 MDHEN, CDR2 SYDVKM. V dropped 6 bases and J dropped 13; count of bases not matched to a gene: 9. The CDR3 DNA reads as TGTGCCAGCAGCGGGACTAGCGGGGCGCGGTTCCAGTTCTTC. Its protein is CASSGTSGARFQFF.

This clonotype has only a few counts. J is TRBJ2-1 and V is TRBV12-3 or TRBV12-4; 9 bases line up with TRBD1. The CDR3 consists of 18 residues. The V gene end was trimmed by 6 bases and the J gene end by 2 bases; junction bases not matched to a gene: 14. The CDR3, as DNA: TGTGCCAGCAGCCAGGCGGGCACCGGGACAGGGACCTACAATGAGCAGTTCTTC. As protein: CASSQAGTGTGTYNEQFF.

This clonotype was counted many times. The rearrangement joins TRBV11-2 to TRBJ2-6, with D hard to call. The CDR3 consists of 15 residues. Germline CDR1 reads SGHAT; CDR2 reads FQNNGV. The V and J ends lost 7 bases and 1 base respectively, with 11 bases between them. In DNA, the CDR3 is TGTGCCAGCACCCTATTGGGGTCTGGGGCCAACGTCCTGACTTTC. It yields the protein CASTLLGSGANVLTF.